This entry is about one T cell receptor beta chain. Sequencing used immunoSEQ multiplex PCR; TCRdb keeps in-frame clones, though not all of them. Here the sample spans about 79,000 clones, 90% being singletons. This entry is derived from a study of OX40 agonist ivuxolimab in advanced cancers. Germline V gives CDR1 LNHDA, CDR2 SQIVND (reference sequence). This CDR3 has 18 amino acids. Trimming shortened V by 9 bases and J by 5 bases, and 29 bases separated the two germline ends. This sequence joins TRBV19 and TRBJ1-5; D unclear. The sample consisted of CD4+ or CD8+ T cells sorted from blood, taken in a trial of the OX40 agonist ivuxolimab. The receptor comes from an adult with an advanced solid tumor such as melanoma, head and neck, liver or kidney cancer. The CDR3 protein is CARYANPTIGPFDQPQHF. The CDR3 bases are TGTGCCAGGTACGCTAACCCCACGATAGGGCCTTTCGATCAGCCCCAGCATTTT.